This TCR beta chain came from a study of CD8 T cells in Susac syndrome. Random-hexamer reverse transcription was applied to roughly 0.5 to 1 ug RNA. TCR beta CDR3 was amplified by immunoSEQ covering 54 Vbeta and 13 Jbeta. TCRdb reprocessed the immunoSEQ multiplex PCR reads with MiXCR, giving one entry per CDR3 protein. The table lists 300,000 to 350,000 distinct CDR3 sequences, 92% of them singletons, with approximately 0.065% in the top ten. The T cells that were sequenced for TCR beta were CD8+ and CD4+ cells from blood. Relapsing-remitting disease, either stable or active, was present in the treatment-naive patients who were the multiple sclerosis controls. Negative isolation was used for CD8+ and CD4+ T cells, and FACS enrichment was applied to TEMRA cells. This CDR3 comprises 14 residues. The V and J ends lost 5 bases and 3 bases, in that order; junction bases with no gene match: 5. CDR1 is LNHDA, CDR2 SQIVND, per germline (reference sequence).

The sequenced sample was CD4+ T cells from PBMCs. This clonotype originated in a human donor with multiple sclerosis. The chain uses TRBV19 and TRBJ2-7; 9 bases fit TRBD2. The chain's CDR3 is CASSEISGSYEQYF. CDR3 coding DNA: TGTGCCAGTAGTGAGATTAGCGGGAGCTACGAGCAGTACTTC.